This is a list of T cell receptor beta chains from one sample in a study of CD8 T cells in Susac syndrome. TCRdb re-called the immunoSEQ multiplex PCR reads with MiXCR, one entry per CDR3 protein. The sample records 250,000 to 350,000 distinct CDR3 sequences, 92% being singletons. The specimen sequenced was CD4+ T cells from PBMCs. These receptors were taken from a human donor with multiple sclerosis. Each CDR3 is given with its conserved first and last residue. A D gene is named only where the DNA matches it firmly. For some rows the clone size is stated as once, few or many, or as a class when expanded; others skip it.

v_call,cdr3_length,clone_size,d_call,j_call,cdr3_aa,cdr3_nt
TRBV7-9,14,.,TRBD1,TRBJ1-1,CASSSRTGRGVAFF,TGTGCCAGCAGCTCGCGGACAGGGAGAGGAGTAGCTTTCTTT
TRBV30,16,.,.,TRBJ1-1,CAWVPQGEGMNTEAFF,TGTGCCTGGGTCCCTCAGGGAGAGGGGATGAACACTGAAGCTTTCTTT
TRBV11-3,15,.,.,TRBJ2-1,CASSLEGPLGNEQFF,TGTGCCAGCAGCCTAGAGGGTCCCCTTGGCAATGAGCAGTTCTTC
TRBV10-3,15,.,.,TRBJ1-2,CAIGSPRQSRYGYTF,TGTGCCATCGGATCCCCCCGGCAGTCGCGCTATGGCTACACCTTC
TRBV20-1,11,.,.,TRBJ2-3,CSAKTGDTQYF,TGCAGTGCTAAGACAGGAGATACGCAGTATTTT
TRBV7-7,13,.,.,TRBJ2-5,CASSLDGRTTQYF,TGTGCTAGCAGCTTAGATGGCCGAACCACCCAGTACTTC
TRBV7-2,14,.,.,TRBJ1-2,CASSLRAAQYGYTF,TGTGCCAGCAGCTTAAGGGCAGCCCAATATGGCTACACCTTC
TRBV29-1,14,.,TRBD1,TRBJ1-4,CSVGRDREDEKLFF,TGCAGCGTTGGCCGGGACAGGGAAGATGAAAAACTGTTTTTT
TRBV20-1,18,.,.,TRBJ2-1,CSACMEGPGLSSYNEQFF,TGCAGTGCTTGTATGGAGGGCCCGGGCCTGAGCTCCTACAATGAGCAGTTCTTC
TRBV4-2,20,.,TRBD1,TRBJ1-2,CASSHRDFMYRGHLGYGYTF,TGTGCCAGCAGCCATCGGGATTTTATGTACAGGGGCCATTTGGGCTATGGCTACACCTTC
TRBV19,15,.,TRBD1,TRBJ1-2,CASSFRDRDMYGYTF,TGTGCCAGTTCCTTCCGGGACAGGGATATGTATGGCTACACCTTC
TRBV14,18,.,TRBD2,TRBJ2-2,CASSSRTSARTNTGELFF,TGTGCCAGCAGCTCGCGGACTAGCGCCAGGACTAACACCGGGGAGCTGTTTTTT
TRBV19,13,.,.,TRBJ1-1,CASSIYGDGEAFF,TGTGCCAGTAGTATATATGGGGATGGTGAAGCTTTCTTT
TRBV7-8,15,.,.,TRBJ1-2,CASSLALGGSYGYTF,TGTGCCAGCAGCTTAGCGCTTGGAGGGAGCTATGGCTACACCTTC
TRBV9,14,.,TRBD2,TRBJ2-7,CASSIGLGPYEQYF,TGTGCCAGCAGCATCGGACTAGGCCCCTACGAGCAGTACTTC
TRBV7-2,15,.,TRBD2,TRBJ2-2,CASSLGLAGVGELFF,TGTGCCAGCAGCCTCGGACTAGCGGGAGTCGGGGAGCTGTTTTTT
TRBV6-2/TRBV6-3,17,.,.,TRBJ2-6,CASSYSLHSSGANVLTF,TGTGCCAGCAGTTATTCTCTGCACAGCTCTGGGGCCAACGTCCTGACTTTC
TRBV7-2,14,.,.,TRBJ2-7,CASSPPSMPYEQYF,TGTGCCAGCAGCCCCCCGTCCATGCCATACGAGCAGTACTTC
TRBV29-1,17,.,.,TRBJ2-1,CSAPGQGVSGSYNEQFF,TGCAGCGCCCCGGGACAGGGAGTTAGCGGGAGTTATAATGAGCAGTTCTTC
TRBV6-1,17,.,TRBD1,TRBJ2-4,CASSAQPTGFIWAIQYF,TGTGCCAGCAGTGCCCAACCGACAGGGTTTATTTGGGCCATTCAGTACTTC
TRBV5-6,15,.,TRBD1,TRBJ2-3,CASSWDRGLADTQYF,TGTGCCAGCAGCTGGGACAGGGGTTTGGCAGATACGCAGTATTTT
TRBV20-1,15,.,TRBD1,TRBJ1-2,CSAPGTERGHYGYTF,TGCAGTGCCCCCGGGACAGAAAGAGGACACTATGGCTACACCTTC
TRBV3-1,13,.,TRBD2,TRBJ2-1,CASSLGRTNEQFF,TGTGCCAGCAGCCTCGGGAGGACGAATGAGCAGTTCTTC
TRBV11-1,20,.,TRBD1,TRBJ2-1,CASSLEGTAVRSWVYNEQFF,TGTGCCAGCAGCTTAGAGGGGACAGCCGTCCGGTCTTGGGTATACAATGAGCAGTTCTTC
TRBV20-1,11,once,.,TRBJ2-4,CSAKGDGKVHF,TGCAGTGCCAAGGGCGACGGGAAGGTCCACTTC
TRBV4-1,16,.,.,TRBJ1-1,CASSPLRGPRGTEAFF,TGCGCCAGCAGCCCACTCCGGGGCCCTCGGGGGACTGAAGCTTTCTTT
TRBV12-3/TRBV12-4,16,.,.,TRBJ2-3,CASSSMGGGRTDTQYF,TGTGCCAGCAGTTCGATGGGGGGGGGCCGCACAGATACGCAGTATTTT
TRBV12-3/TRBV12-4,15,.,.,TRBJ2-5,CASSQGIASGETQYF,TGTGCCAGCAGCCAGGGGATAGCGTCAGGAGAGACCCAGTACTTC
TRBV24-1,15,.,.,TRBJ2-5,CATSGAGGGEGAQYF,TGTGCCACCAGTGGGGCGGGCGGCGGGGAAGGGGCCCAGTACTTC
TRBV11-2,16,.,TRBD1,TRBJ2-3,CASSLGRGTGINTQYF,TGTGCCAGCAGCTTAGGTCGGGGGACAGGGATTAATACGCAGTATTTT
TRBV25-1,16,.,TRBD1,TRBJ1-2,CASSEPGTGGNYGYTF,TGTGCCAGCAGTGAACCGGGGACAGGGGGCAACTATGGCTACACCTTC
TRBV5-5,19,.,.,TRBJ2-5,CASSPQDRVRRAGEGTQYF,TGTGCCAGCAGCCCGCAGGACAGGGTCAGGAGAGCGGGAGAGGGGACCCAGTACTTC
TRBV5-1,16,.,.,TRBJ1-1,CASSLGTLGMDTEAFF,TGCGCCAGCAGCTTGGGAACTTTGGGGATGGACACTGAAGCTTTCTTT
TRBV4-2,17,.,TRBD1,TRBJ2-3,CASSQDWPGGAADTQYF,TGTGCCAGCAGCCAAGATTGGCCAGGGGGCGCGGCAGATACGCAGTATTTT
TRBV19,15,.,TRBD2,TRBJ2-7,CASSISRGVPYEQYF,TGTGCCAGTAGTATATCCCGGGGGGTTCCCTACGAGCAGTACTTC
TRBV21-1,13,.,.,TRBJ2-7,CATHCDRVYEQYF,TGTGCCACCCACTGCGACAGGGTGTACGAGCAGTACTTC
TRBV12-5,14,.,.,TRBJ2-5,CASGLSSTQETQYF,TGTGCTAGTGGTTTGAGCAGCACCCAAGAGACCCAGTACTTC
TRBV5-1,15,.,.,TRBJ1-5,CASSLGPTRNQPQHF,TGCGCCAGCAGCTTGGGACCGACTAGAAATCAGCCCCAGCATTTT
TRBV7-9,11,.,.,TRBJ2-5,CASSGVETQYF,TGTGCCAGCAGCGGAGTGGAGACCCAGTACTTC
TRBV20-1,15,.,.,TRBJ2-6,CSASSLSSGANVLTF,TGCAGTGCTAGTTCCCTTTCCTCTGGGGCCAACGTCCTGACTTTC
TRBV19,15,.,TRBD1,TRBJ1-1,CASSTRDRGLSEAFF,TGTGCCAGTAGTACCCGGGACAGGGGACTTTCTGAAGCTTTCTTT
TRBV5-1,14,.,TRBD1,TRBJ1-1,CASSLRGRNTEAFF,TGCGCCAGCAGCTTGAGGGGGCGGAACACTGAAGCTTTCTTT
TRBV9,18,once,TRBD2,TRBJ2-1,CASSALPGAAGGPSEQFF,TGTGCCAGCAGCGCCCTCCCGGGGGCGGCGGGGGGGCCCAGTGAGCAGTTCTTC
TRBV5-1,18,.,TRBD2,TRBJ2-3,CASSPGLAGGPRADTQYF,TGCGCCAGCAGCCCGGGACTAGCGGGAGGGCCTCGGGCAGATACGCAGTATTTT
TRBV20-1,14,.,TRBD1,TRBJ1-4,CSASQGARWEKLFF,TGCAGTGCCTCACAGGGGGCTAGGTGGGAAAAACTGTTTTTT
TRBV25-1,15,few,.,TRBJ1-1,CASRTQRGMNTEAFF,TGTGCCAGCAGGACCCAGCGGGGGATGAACACTGAAGCTTTCTTT